The present TCR beta chain was sequenced within a study of CD8 T cells in Susac syndrome. This CDR3 spans 17 amino acids. Germline values: CDR1 MGHRA, CDR2 YSYEKL. J was trimmed by 1 base and V by 6 bases; bases with no gene match: 12. RNA amounts of roughly 0.45 to 1 ug underwent reverse transcription with random hexamers. TCRdb reprocessed the immunoSEQ multiplex PCR reads with MiXCR, giving one entry per CDR3 protein. The table has approximately 190,000 distinct CDR3 sequences, 90% to 96% seen once. CD8+ and CD4+ T cells from blood underwent TCR beta sequencing. Source material: CD4+ T cells from PBMCs. The rearrangement uses TRBV4-1 and TRBJ2-3; TRBD2 aligns across 8 bases. The receptor was derived from a human donor with Susac syndrome. The CDR3 nucleotides are TGCGCCAGCAGTCCCCGCGGGGGGCCCACCCGCACAGATACGCAGTATTTT. It encodes CASSPRGGPTRTDTQYF.